Presented here are 28 T cell receptor beta chains from one specimen sequenced in a study of T cell responses to AZD1222 COVID-19 vaccine. Method: immunoSEQ multiplex PCR; TCRdb's copy keeps in-frame clones and lacks some. The repertoire holds approximately 200,000 clones, with around 86% as singletons. The sequencing here drew on peripheral blood, taken on day 0 of MenACWY control vaccination. These receptors were collected from an adult in good health.

The chain combines TRBV19 with TRBJ2-3; D remains unclear. From germline, CDR1 is LNHDA and CDR2 SQIVND (reference sequence). The CDR3 totals 12 residues. Trimming pared 3 bases from V and 8 bases from J, leaving 9 bases between. The CDR3, as DNA: TGTGCCAGTAGTATGTGGGCCCGTACGCAGTATTTT. This sequence encodes CASSMWARTQYF.

The chain couples TRBV5-6 to TRBJ2-7, with D maybe TRBD1 (5 bases). V lost 0 bases and J lost 0, with 13 bases in between. CDR3 length equals 16 residues. The germline CDR1 and CDR2 sequences are SGHDT and YYEEEE. The CDR3 region has the DNA TGTGCCAGCAGCTTGGAGAAAAGGGGAAGCTCCTACGAGCAGTACTTC. Amino acids: CASSLEKRGSSYEQYF. Full variable domain (outside the CDR3, taken from reference TRBV5-6 and TRBJ2-7): DAGVTQSPTHLIKTRGQQVTLRCSPKSGHDTVSWYQQALGQGPQFIFQYYEEEERQRGNFPDRFSGHQFPNYSSELNVNALLLGDSALYLCASSLEKRGSSYEQYFGPGTRLTVT.

The chain employs TRBV30 and TRBJ2-2, with TRBD1 matching over 7 bases. Germline loops: CDR1 GTSNPN, CDR2 SVGIG (reference sequence). The CDR3 runs 15 residues. J gave up 6 bases and V 2 bases, and 9 bases lay outside the gene matches. This chain's CDR3 is CAWSIPDRVAGELFF. CDR3 sequence (DNA): TGTGCCTGGAGTATCCCCGACAGGGTAGCCGGGGAGCTGTTTTTT.

J is TRBJ2-1 and V is TRBV7-9; D remains unclear. V was pared by 5 bases and J by 9 bases, with 8 bases between. Germline CDR1 and CDR2: SEHNR and FQNEAQ (reference sequence). CDR3 length equals 11 residues. CDR3 nucleotide sequence: TGTGCCAGCAGCGCTATAGCTGAGCAGTTCTTC. Protein product: CASSAIAEQFF.

The chain has TRBV4-3 and TRBJ1-2; TRBD1 agrees at 7 bases. V shed 0 bases, J shed 4 bases, and the junction held 5 bases outside the gene matches. The CDR3 extends over 15 amino acids. The germline V gene encodes CDR1 LGHNA and CDR2 YSLEER. CDR3 bases: TGCGCCAGCAGCCAAGAGACGACAGGGTCCTATGGCTACACCTTC. Protein product: CASSQETTGSYGYTF.

V gene TRBV7-2 combines with J gene TRBJ1-2, with D perhaps matching TRBD1 (5 bases). Germline V gene data show CDR1 as SGHTA and CDR2 as FQGNSA. This CDR3 spans 14 amino acids. V lost 2 bases to trimming and J lost 7 bases, with 14 bases between them. The CDR3 region is CASSLNTGGLGYTF. Written as DNA, the CDR3 is TGTGCCAGCAGCTTAAATACGGGGGGTCTTGGCTACACCTTC.

In the case of this clone: One end of the junction fails to match germline, which may point to a read error. The chain recombines TRBV29-1 with TRBJ1-2; 7 positions match TRBD1. Germline CDR1 is SQVTM and CDR2 is ANQGSEA. The CDR3 consists of 13 residues. The chain's CDR3 is CSVEETGRAGYTF. CDR3 DNA: TGCAGCGTAGAAGAGACAGGGCGTGCGGGCTACACCTTC.

V gene TRBV7-6 combines with J gene TRBJ2-2; D may be TRBD1 or TRBD2 (5 bases each). The germline CDR1 and CDR2 sequences are SGHVS and FNYEAQ. This CDR3 region has 19 residues. V lost 0 bases and J 6 bases, leaving 23 bases between the germline ends. The CDR3 reads CASSLAPSSGTTFPGELFF. CDR3 DNA sequence: TGTGCCAGCAGCTTAGCTCCTTCTTCCGGGACCACGTTCCCCGGGGAGCTGTTTTTT.

This chain uses TRBV6-2 or TRBV6-3 with TRBJ2-2; perhaps TRBD2 as D (5 bases). CDR3 length: 16 residues. Per germline, CDR1 MNHEY and CDR2 SVGEGT. With 5 bases removed from V and 2 bases from J, the gap between germline ends came to 15 bases. CDR3 protein: CASSRSSGSNTGELFF. The CDR3 nucleotides read TGTGCCAGCAGTCGCAGCAGCGGATCCAACACCGGGGAGCTGTTTTTT.

V gene TRBV27 combines with J gene TRBJ2-3; maybe TRBD2 (6 bases). Deletions cut 5 bases from V and 4 bases from J, with 19 bases between. This CDR3 has 16 residues. In germline, CDR1 is MNHEY, CDR2 SMNVEV (reference sequence). The CDR3 DNA sequence: TGTGCCAGCAGTAATAACCCTCCCATAGCGGCAGATACGCAGTATTTT. Translating gives CASSNNPPIAADTQYF.

The chain has TRBV18 and TRBJ1-5; 9 bases line up with TRBD1. Germline CDR1 is KGHSH and CDR2 is LQKENI. The CDR3 totals 17 residues. V dropped 3 bases and J dropped 0; count of bases not matched to a gene: 6. In DNA, the CDR3 is TGTGCCAGCTCACCGCCCGGACAGGGGACTAGCAATCAGCCCCAGCATTTT. It specifies CASSPPGQGTSNQPQHF.

J is TRBJ1-5 and V is TRBV28; perhaps TRBD1 as D (6 bases). Trimming left V 7 bases short and J 4 bases short, with 20 bases between. Per the germline V gene, CDR1 is MDHEN and CDR2 is SYDVKM. This CDR3 contains 16 residues. This chain's CDR3 is CASIPRRTDENQPQHF. The CDR3 DNA is TGTGCCAGCATCCCCCGCCGGACAGATGAAAATCAGCCCCAGCATTTT.

The chain is built from TRBV7-2 and TRBJ2-5, with D perhaps matching TRBD2 (6 bases). Looked up from germline, CDR1 is SGHTA and CDR2 is FQGNSA. Trimming took off 4 bases at V and 5 bases at J, with 14 bases between the two ends. This CDR3 is 14 amino acids long. CDR3: CASSSSTSLETQYF. The CDR3 DNA is TGTGCCAGCAGCTCCTCTACTAGCTTGGAGACCCAGTACTTC.

This chain uses TRBV6-2 or TRBV6-3 with TRBJ2-7; possible D gene TRBD1, 6 bases. Germline assignment: CDR1 MNHEY and CDR2 SVGEGT. The CDR3 is 13 residues long. Between the trimmed V and J ends, which lost 4 bases and 3 bases, there was a span of 10 bases. The CDR3 coding sequence is TGTGCCAGCAGTTGGACAGCAATCTACGAGCAGTACTTC. Its protein is CASSWTAIYEQYF.

The chain has TRBV27 and TRBJ1-4, with D possibly matching TRBD1 (5 bases). This CDR3 contains 15 residues. The ends were cut back, 5 bases at V and 9 bases at J, with 19 bases in the middle. Germline CDR1 reads MNHEY; CDR2 reads SMNVEV (reference sequence). DNA of the CDR3: TGTGCCAGCAGTGCAGGGACGGCGGTATTGAAAAAACTGTTTTTT. Translated, it gives CASSAGTAVLKKLFF.

The gene calls are TRBV6-1 and TRBJ1-4; the D is unclear. V lost 3 bases and J 12 bases, leaving 17 bases between the germline ends. The CDR3 runs 14 residues. The germline V gene has CDR1 MNHNS and CDR2 SASEGT. The CDR3 region has the DNA TGTGCCAGCAGTGAGACTCATACGATGGCTGAACTGTTTTTT. Translated, it gives CASSETHTMAELFF.

This chain links TRBV7-9 with TRBJ2-2, with D possibly matching TRBD1 (5 bases). Between the trimmed V and J ends, which lost 6 bases and 4 bases, there was a span of 18 bases. Germline assignment: CDR1 SEHNR and CDR2 FQNEAQ (reference sequence). The CDR3 length is 16 residues. For the CDR3, the DNA is TGTGCCAGCAGTCTACGTCCGACAGAAGGCACCGGGGAGCTGTTTTTT. This translates into CASSLRPTEGTGELFF. Using reference TRBV7-9 and TRBJ2-2 for the parts outside the CDR3, the full variable domain is DTGVSQNPRHKITKRGQNVTFRCDPISEHNRLYWYRQTLGQGPEFLTYFQNEAQLEKSRLLSDRFSAERPKGSFSTLEIQRTEQGDSAMYLCASSLRPTEGTGELFFGEGSRLTVL.

The V gene is TRBV7-9, the J gene TRBJ2-7, with TRBD1 identical over 7 bases. Losses at the gene ends were 2 bases for V and 0 bases for J; bases not matched to a gene: 4. Germline V gives CDR1 SEHNR, CDR2 FQNEAQ (reference sequence). CDR3 length: 15 amino acids. The CDR3 here is CASSLIGTASYEQYF. As DNA, the CDR3 is TGTGCCAGCAGCTTAATCGGGACAGCCTCCTACGAGCAGTACTTC.

The CDR3 region is CASSLNPARGSSYNSPLHF. The CDR3 bases are TGTGCCAGCAGCTTGAACCCCGCTCGGGGAAGCTCCTATAATTCACCCCTCCACTTT. The gene calls are TRBV5-5 and TRBJ1-6, with D unclear. Germline values: CDR1 SGHKS, CDR2 YYEKEE (reference sequence). The length of the CDR3 is 19 residues. The V and J ends lost 1 base and 0 bases respectively, with 17 bases between them.

This clone turned up a few times. In nucleotides, the CDR3 is TGTGCCAGCAACTGGGGGGGGTCAGCTCAGCCCCAGCATTTT. Protein: CASNWGGSAQPQHF. The chain combines TRBV28 with TRBJ1-5, with TRBD1 as a possible D gene (5 bases). The CDR3 spans 14 residues. Germline CDR1 MDHEN, CDR2 SYDVKM. The germline V and J ends were trimmed by 7 bases and 6 bases, with 16 bases remaining between them.

This rearrangement joins TRBV24-1 to TRBJ2-1, with D unclear. Trimming pared 5 bases from V and 5 bases from J, leaving 6 bases between. The CDR3 is 12 residues long. Germline loops: CDR1 KGHDR, CDR2 SFDVKD. CDR3 sequence reads: CATSGSDNEQFF. CDR3 nucleotide sequence: TGTGCCACCAGTGGGTCGGACAATGAGCAGTTCTTC.

There are a few counts of this clone. The chain carries TRBV27 and TRBJ1-1; the D is unclear. This CDR3 has 14 residues. V was shortened by 2 bases and J by 1 base, with 8 bases between the two germline ends. Per germline, CDR1 MNHEY and CDR2 SMNVEV (reference sequence). The CDR3 region is CASSLTSGNTEAFF. CDR3 sequence (DNA): TGTGCCAGCAGTTTAACATCAGGGAACACTGAAGCTTTCTTT.

The chain is built from TRBV11-3 and TRBJ2-1; 7 bases map to TRBD2. From germline, CDR1 is SGHNT and CDR2 YENEEA. V lost 3 bases to trimming and J lost 12 bases; unmatched junction nucleotides: 5. The CDR3 sequence is 12 residues long. The CDR3: CASSFAGDRQFF. In nucleotides, the CDR3 is TGTGCCAGCAGCTTCGCGGGGGACCGGCAGTTCTTC.

This clone was seen only a few times. At the DNA level, this CDR3 is encoded by other sequences in the same sample as well. The gene calls are TRBV5-1 and TRBJ2-5; D unclear. The ends were cut back, 0 bases at V and 5 bases at J, with 5 bases in the middle. The CDR3 consists of 12 residues. Germline assignment: CDR1 SGHRS and CDR2 YFSETQ. The CDR3 nucleotides are TGCGCCAGCAGCTTGGATCGGGAGACCCAGTACTTC. Translating it yields CASSLDRETQYF.

This chain joins TRBV27 and TRBJ2-7; 7 bases line up with TRBD1. J lost 7 bases, V lost 6 bases, and 6 bases had no gene match. The germline CDR1 and CDR2 sequences are MNHEY and SMNVEV (reference sequence). The CDR3 length is 12 residues. This CDR3 reads CASRTGAWEQYF. As DNA, the CDR3 is TGTGCCAGCAGAACAGGGGCTTGGGAGCAGTACTTC.

Concerning this clone: One end of the junction fails to match germline, which may point to a read error. The rearrangement uses TRBV14 and TRBJ2-1; D gene uncertain. CDR3 size: 13 residues. Germline lookup yields CDR1 SGHDN and CDR2 FVKESK. Written as DNA, the CDR3 is TGTGCCAGCAGCCAAGAAGACTGGACCCCACCGGTCTTC. Translated, it gives CASSQEDWTPPVF.

The rearrangement joins TRBV19 to TRBJ2-1; TRBD2 aligns across 7 bases. CDR1 LNHDA and CDR2 SQIVND come from the germline V gene (reference sequence). V lost 4 bases to trimming and J lost 3 bases; unmatched junction nucleotides: 6. The CDR3 covers 15 residues. The CDR3 DNA reads TGTGCCAGTAGTACCTTTAGCGGGTACTACAATGAGCAGTTCTTC. Its translation: CASSTFSGYYNEQFF.

The chain links TRBV30 to TRBJ1-3, with D possibly TRBD1 on 5 matching bases. This CDR3 has 16 amino acids. Trimming removed 2 bases at V and 0 bases at J, with 14 bases between. The germline CDR1 and CDR2 sequences are GTSNPN and SVGIG (reference sequence). CDR3 amino acids: CAWSISGTASGNTIYF. CDR3 nucleotide sequence: TGTGCCTGGAGTATCAGCGGGACGGCCTCTGGAAACACCATATATTTT.